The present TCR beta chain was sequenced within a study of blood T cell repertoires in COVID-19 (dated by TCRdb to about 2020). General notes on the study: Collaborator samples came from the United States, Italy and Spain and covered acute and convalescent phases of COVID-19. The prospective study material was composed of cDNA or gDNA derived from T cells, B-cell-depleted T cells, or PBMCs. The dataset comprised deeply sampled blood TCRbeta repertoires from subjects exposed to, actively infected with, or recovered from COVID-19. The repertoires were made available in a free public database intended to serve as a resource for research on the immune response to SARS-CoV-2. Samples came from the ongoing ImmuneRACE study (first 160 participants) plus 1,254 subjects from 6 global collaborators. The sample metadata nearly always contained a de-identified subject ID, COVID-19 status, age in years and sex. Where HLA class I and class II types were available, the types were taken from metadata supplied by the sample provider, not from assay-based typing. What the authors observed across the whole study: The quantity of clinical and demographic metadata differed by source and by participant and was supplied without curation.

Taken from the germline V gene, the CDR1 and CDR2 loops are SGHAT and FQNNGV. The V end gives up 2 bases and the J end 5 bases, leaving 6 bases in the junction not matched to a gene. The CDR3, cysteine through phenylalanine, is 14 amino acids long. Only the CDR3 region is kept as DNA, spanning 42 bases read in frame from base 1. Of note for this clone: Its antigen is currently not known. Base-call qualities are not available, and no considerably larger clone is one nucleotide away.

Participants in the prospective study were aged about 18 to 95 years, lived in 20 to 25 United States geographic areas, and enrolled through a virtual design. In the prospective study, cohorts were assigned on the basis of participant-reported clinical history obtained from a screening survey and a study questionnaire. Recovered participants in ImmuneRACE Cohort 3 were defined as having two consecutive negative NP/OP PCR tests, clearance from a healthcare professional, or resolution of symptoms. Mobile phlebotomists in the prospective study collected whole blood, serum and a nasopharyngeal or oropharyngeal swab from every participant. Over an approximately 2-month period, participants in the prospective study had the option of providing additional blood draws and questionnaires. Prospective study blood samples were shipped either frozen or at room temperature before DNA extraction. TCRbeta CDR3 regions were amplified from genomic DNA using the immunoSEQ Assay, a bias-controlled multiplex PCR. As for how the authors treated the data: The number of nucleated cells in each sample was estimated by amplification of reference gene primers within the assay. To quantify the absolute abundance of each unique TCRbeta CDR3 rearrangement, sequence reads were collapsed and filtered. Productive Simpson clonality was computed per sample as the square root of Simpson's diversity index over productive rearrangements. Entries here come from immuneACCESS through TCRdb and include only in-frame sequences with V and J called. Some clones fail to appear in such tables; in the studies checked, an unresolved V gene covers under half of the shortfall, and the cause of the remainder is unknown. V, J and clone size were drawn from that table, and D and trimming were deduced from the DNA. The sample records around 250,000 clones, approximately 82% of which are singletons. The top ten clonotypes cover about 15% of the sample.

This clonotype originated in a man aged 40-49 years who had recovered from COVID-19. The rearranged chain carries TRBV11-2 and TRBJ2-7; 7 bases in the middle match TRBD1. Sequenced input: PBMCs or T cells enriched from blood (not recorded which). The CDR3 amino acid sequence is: CASSLLQGIDEQYF. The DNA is TGTGCCAGCAGCTTACTACAGGGGATCGACGAGCAGTACTTC.